The clone carrying this T cell receptor (beta chain) appeared a few times. Its specificity is unknown. The V end lost 6 bases, the J end lost 5 bases, and 16 bases lay between the germline ends. Germline V gene lookup returns CDR1 MNHNS and CDR2 SASEGT. The CDR3 is 14 amino acids. Patients underwent thyroid surgery, and none had received any treatment before it. TCRdb re-clonotyped the PCR reads via MiXCR. Found here are around 45,000 clones, roughly 3.2% of them singletons; the top ten hold approximately 9.8%. The data were obtained in a study of metastatic and nonmetastatic thyroid tumors. In the study overall: Samples came from malignant and benign thyroid patients, and repertoires were compared across blood and tumor or nodule tissue. Findings and caveats of the study: Reported TCR beta diversity, measured in blood and tumor, was significantly higher for malignant thyroid tumors than for benign nodules.

The clonotype was recovered from a female donor with papillary thyroid cancer or a benign thyroid nodule (not recorded which). Some clones in this sample may be carry-over from other donors' samples. The specimen sequenced was blood. J is TRBJ1-2 and V is TRBV6-1, with no clear D. The CDR3 bases are TGTGCCAGCAGGCCAGACCCACCACTTTATGGCTACACCTTC. Protein sequence: CASRPDPPLYGYTF.